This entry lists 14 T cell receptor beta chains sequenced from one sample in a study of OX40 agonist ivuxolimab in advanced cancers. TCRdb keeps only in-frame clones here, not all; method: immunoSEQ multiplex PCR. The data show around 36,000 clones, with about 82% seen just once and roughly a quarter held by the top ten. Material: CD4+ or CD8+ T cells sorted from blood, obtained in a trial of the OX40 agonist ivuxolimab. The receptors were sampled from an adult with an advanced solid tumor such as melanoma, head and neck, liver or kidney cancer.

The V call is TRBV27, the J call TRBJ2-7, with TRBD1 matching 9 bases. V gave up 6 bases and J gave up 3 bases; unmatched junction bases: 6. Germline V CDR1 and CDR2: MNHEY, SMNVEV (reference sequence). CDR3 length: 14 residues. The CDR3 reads CASRTTGGGYEQYF. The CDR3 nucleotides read TGTGCCAGCAGAACAACAGGGGGCGGCTACGAGCAGTACTTC.

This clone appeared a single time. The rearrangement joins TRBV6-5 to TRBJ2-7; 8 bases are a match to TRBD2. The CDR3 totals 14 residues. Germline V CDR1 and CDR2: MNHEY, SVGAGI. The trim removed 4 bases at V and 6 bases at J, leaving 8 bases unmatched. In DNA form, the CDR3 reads TGTGCCAGCAGTTGGGGGACTAGAGTCTCCGAGCAGTACTTC. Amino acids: CASSWGTRVSEQYF.

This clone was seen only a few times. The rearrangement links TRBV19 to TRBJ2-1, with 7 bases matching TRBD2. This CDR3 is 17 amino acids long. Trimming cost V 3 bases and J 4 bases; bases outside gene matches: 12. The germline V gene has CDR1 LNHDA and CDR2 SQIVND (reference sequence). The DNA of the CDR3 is TGTGCCAGTAGTATTAGCGCGGGAGATATTGTATACAATGAGCAGTTCTTC. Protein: CASSISAGDIVYNEQFF.

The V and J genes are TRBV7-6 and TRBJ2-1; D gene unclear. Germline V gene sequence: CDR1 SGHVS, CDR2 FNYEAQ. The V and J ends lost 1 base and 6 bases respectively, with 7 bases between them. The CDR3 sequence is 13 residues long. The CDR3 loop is CASSLGELNEQFF. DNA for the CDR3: TGTGCCAGCAGCTTAGGAGAGCTCAATGAGCAGTTCTTC.

The CDR3 nucleotides read TGTGCCAGCAGCTCCATTCCCCCGACTAGCGGGAGCACAGATACGCAGTATTTT. Translating gives CASSSIPPTSGSTDTQYF. The chain couples TRBV7-6 to TRBJ2-3; the match to TRBD2 covers 10 bases. Germline CDR1 SGHVS, CDR2 FNYEAQ. Trimming at V came to 4 bases and at J to 0 bases, leaving 10 bases not matched to a gene. The CDR3 covers 18 residues.

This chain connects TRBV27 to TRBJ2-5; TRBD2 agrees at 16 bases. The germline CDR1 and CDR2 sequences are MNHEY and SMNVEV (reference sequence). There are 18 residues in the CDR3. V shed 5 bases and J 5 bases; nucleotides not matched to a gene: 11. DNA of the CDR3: TGTGCCAGCAGTCCCTCCGGGACTAGCGGGGGGGCATGGGAGACCCAGTACTTC. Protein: CASSPSGTSGGAWETQYF.

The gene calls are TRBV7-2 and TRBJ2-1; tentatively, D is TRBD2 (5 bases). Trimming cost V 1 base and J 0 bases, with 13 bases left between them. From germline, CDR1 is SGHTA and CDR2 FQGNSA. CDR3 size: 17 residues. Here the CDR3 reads CASSLGEPAVSYNEQFF. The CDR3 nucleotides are TGTGCCAGCAGCTTAGGGGAGCCAGCGGTCTCCTACAATGAGCAGTTCTTC.

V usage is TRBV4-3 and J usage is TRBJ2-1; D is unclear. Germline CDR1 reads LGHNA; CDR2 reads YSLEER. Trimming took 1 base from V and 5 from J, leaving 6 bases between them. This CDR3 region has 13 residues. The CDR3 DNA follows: TGCGCCAGCAGCCAAGGTGTAAACAATGAGCAGTTCTTC. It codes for CASSQGVNNEQFF.

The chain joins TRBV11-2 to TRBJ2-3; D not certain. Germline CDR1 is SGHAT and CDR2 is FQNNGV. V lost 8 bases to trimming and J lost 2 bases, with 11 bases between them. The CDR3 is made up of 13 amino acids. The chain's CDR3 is CASGTSFTDTQYF. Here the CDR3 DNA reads TGTGCCAGCGGAACAAGTTTCACAGATACGCAGTATTTT.

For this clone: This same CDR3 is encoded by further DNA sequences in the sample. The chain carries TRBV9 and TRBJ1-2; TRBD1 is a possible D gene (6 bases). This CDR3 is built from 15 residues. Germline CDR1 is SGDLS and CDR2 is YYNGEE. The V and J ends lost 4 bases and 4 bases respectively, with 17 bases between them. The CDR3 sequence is CASSPRGGPRYGYTF. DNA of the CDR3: TGTGCCAGCAGCCCGAGGGGGGGGCCACGCTATGGCTACACCTTC.

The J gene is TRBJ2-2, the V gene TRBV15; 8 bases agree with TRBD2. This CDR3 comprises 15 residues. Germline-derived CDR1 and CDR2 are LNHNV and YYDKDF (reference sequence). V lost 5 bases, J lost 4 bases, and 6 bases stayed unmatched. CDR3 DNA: TGTGCCACCAGCTCCCTAGCGGGTGCCACCGGGGAGCTGTTTTTT. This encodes CATSSLAGATGELFF.

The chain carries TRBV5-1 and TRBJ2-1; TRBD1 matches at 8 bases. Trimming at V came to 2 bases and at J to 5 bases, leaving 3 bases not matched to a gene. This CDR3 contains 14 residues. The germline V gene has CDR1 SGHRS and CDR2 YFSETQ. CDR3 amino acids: CASSFWTGNNEQFF. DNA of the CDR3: TGCGCCAGCAGCTTCTGGACAGGGAACAATGAGCAGTTCTTC.

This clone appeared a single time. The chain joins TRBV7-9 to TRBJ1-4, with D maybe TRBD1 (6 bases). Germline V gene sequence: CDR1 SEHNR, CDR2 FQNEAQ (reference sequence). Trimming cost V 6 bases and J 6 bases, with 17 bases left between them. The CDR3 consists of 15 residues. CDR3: CASRGTGIWDEKLFF. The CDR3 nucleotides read TGTGCCAGCAGGGGTACAGGGATATGGGATGAAAAACTGTTTTTT.

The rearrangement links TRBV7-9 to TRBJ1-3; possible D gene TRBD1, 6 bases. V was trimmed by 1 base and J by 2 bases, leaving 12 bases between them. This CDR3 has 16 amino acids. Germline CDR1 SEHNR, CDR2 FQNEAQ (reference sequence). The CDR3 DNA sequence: TGTGCCAGCAGCTTAGGGCTGGGGGCGCCTGGAAACACCATATATTTT. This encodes CASSLGLGAPGNTIYF.